One sample yielded the 30 T cell receptor beta chains listed below, sequenced in a study of T-cell memory formation after mild COVID-19. MiXCR, run by TCRdb on the 5' RACE reads, gives a single entry per CDR3 protein. The table has approximately 480,000 distinct CDR3 sequences, around a sixth seen once; the top ten hold about 12%. The source material was PBMCs or a T cell subset sorted from them (not recorded which). The source of these receptors is an adult woman who had mild COVID-19 (a few samples of this study predate the infection). Cell type and time point are not known.

Only a few counts were recorded for this clonotype. This rearrangement joins TRBV5-1 to TRBJ2-5, with TRBD2 matching over 12 bases. CDR1 and CDR2 from the germline V gene are SGHRS and YFSETQ. V lost 6 bases, J lost 2 bases, and 8 bases stayed unmatched. The CDR3 length is 16 residues. The CDR3 coding sequence is TGCGCCAGCAACACCGGACTAGCGGGGTATCAAGAGACCCAGTACTTC. Its translation is CASNTGLAGYQETQYF.

This clonotype has at least ten counts. V and J are TRBV6-5 and TRBJ1-2, with a tentative D call TRBD1 (6 bases). Germline assignment: CDR1 MNHEY and CDR2 SVGAGI. This CDR3 spans 13 amino acids. V shed 6 bases and J shed 6 bases, with 14 bases lying between them. The CDR3 DNA reads TGTGCCAGCAGGGAACAGGGTTGGGATGGCTACACCTTC. Its protein product is CASREQGWDGYTF.

This clonotype was observed a few times. V is TRBV7-2 and J is TRBJ1-1; D is unresolved. Trimming pared 2 bases from V and 0 bases from J, leaving 4 bases between. Germline V gene data show CDR1 as SGHTA and CDR2 as FQGNSA. This CDR3 spans 13 amino acids. CDR3 DNA: TGTGCCAGCAGCTTAACGATGAACACTGAAGCTTTCTTT. This codes for CASSLTMNTEAFF.

This clonotype has just a few counts. The chain recombines TRBV6-4 with TRBJ2-7; D is uncertain. Germline V gene data show CDR1 as MRHNA and CDR2 as SNTAGT. The germline V and J ends were trimmed by 3 bases and 2 bases, with 17 bases remaining between them. This CDR3 region has 16 residues. CDR3 residues: CASSDATSPYTYEQYF. The DNA of the CDR3 is TGTGCCAGCAGTGATGCCACATCACCGTACACCTACGAGCAGTACTTC.

This clonotype has a handful of counts. The chain has TRBV4-1 and TRBJ2-7, with D unclear. The V end lost 3 bases, the J end lost 1 base, and 10 bases lay between the germline ends. The CDR3 is 14 residues long. Germline V lookup: CDR1 MGHRA, CDR2 YSYEKL. The CDR3 DNA follows: TGCGCCAGCAGCCATGTCCTGGGTTCCTACGAGCAGTACTTC. Encoded protein: CASSHVLGSYEQYF.

This chain links TRBV18 with TRBJ1-1; tentative D call: TRBD1 (5 bases). CDR1 and CDR2 (germline): KGHSH, LQKENI. Trimming left V 4 bases short and J 2 bases short, with 17 bases between. The CDR3 spans 16 residues. The CDR3 sequence: CASSRVVATANTEAFF. The CDR3 DNA follows: TGTGCCAGCTCACGAGTTGTTGCGACAGCAAACACTGAAGCTTTCTTT.

The chain links TRBV6-1 to TRBJ2-7, with 10 bases aligning to TRBD1. The V segment lost 2 bases and the J segment 4 bases; nucleotides outside the gene matches: 8. The germline gives CDR1 MNHNS, CDR2 SASEGT. The CDR3 has 16 amino acids. The CDR3, as DNA: TGTGCCAGCAGTGAACGCTACGGGACAGGGGTATACGAGCAGTACTTC. It codes for CASSERYGTGVYEQYF.

The rearrangement joins TRBV12-5 to TRBJ2-2; D is possibly TRBD1 or TRBD2 (5 bases each). Trimming stripped 5 bases from V and 4 bases from J, with 17 bases between. The CDR3 consists of 16 residues. Germline V gene sequence: CDR1 LGHNT, CDR2 FRNRAP. Here the CDR3 DNA reads TGTGCTAGTGGTCTCCCAAGGGGCGGAGGCACCGGGGAGCTGTTTTTT. Translation: CASGLPRGGGTGELFF.

This clonotype has a handful of counts. A read error may produce the germline difference seen at one junction end. The J gene is TRBJ2-1, the V gene TRBV18, with 8 positions matching TRBD2. Germline CDR1 and CDR2: KGHSH and LQKENI. This CDR3 has 12 residues. The CDR3 nucleotides are TGTGCCAGCTCACCAATGGGACTAGAGCATTTCTTC. Amino acids: CASSPMGLEHFF.

This clonotype has only a few counts. The chain has TRBV7-3 and TRBJ2-5; 11 nucleotides match TRBD2. The CDR3 extends over 16 amino acids. V shed 5 bases and J 5 bases; nucleotides not matched to a gene: 10. Looked up from germline, CDR1 is SGHTA and CDR2 is FQGTGA. CDR3 DNA: TGTGCCAGCAGCATCGGACTAGCGGGTTGGGAGGAGACCCAGTACTTC. Amino acids: CASSIGLAGWEETQYF.

In this sample, this clonotype turned up a few times. The chain couples TRBV12-3 or TRBV12-4 to TRBJ2-7; D perhaps matches TRBD2 (5 bases). There are 15 residues in the CDR3. Trimming cost V 4 bases and J 1 base, with 14 bases left between them. The CDR3 DNA reads TGTGCCAGCAGTTCGCAAGGACTCGCTTCCTACGAGCAGTACTTC. It specifies CASSSQGLASYEQYF.

This chain uses TRBV5-1 with TRBJ1-4; 8 nucleotides agree with TRBD1. The CDR3 consists of 18 residues. After removal of 1 base from V and 7 bases from J, the junction contained 15 bases not matched to a gene. Germline V gives CDR1 SGHRS, CDR2 YFSETQ. This chain's CDR3 is CASSLLPAGGRLGEKLFF. CDR3 nucleotides: TGCGCCAGCAGCTTGTTGCCCGCAGGGGGCCGATTGGGTGAAAAACTGTTTTTT.

This clonotype was observed many times. V gene TRBV15 combines with J gene TRBJ2-7; D remains unclear. This CDR3 contains 13 residues. From germline, CDR1 is LNHNV and CDR2 YYDKDF (reference sequence). With 1 base removed from V and 7 bases from J, the gap between germline ends came to 11 bases. CDR3 DNA sequence: TGTGCCACCAGCAGAGTAAGGTTGGGGGAGCAGTACTTC. This gives the protein CATSRVRLGEQYF.

The chain combines TRBV5-1 with TRBJ1-1, with D unclear. Germline V CDR1 and CDR2: SGHRS, YFSETQ. This CDR3 contains 13 residues. Deletions cut 5 bases from V and 5 bases from J, with 13 bases between. This chain's CDR3 is CASSRFGATEAFF. CDR3 DNA: TGCGCCAGCAGTCGGTTTGGAGCGACTGAAGCTTTCTTT. Variable domain in full (rest from reference TRBV5-1 and TRBJ1-1): KAGVTQTPRYLIKTRGQQVTLSCSPISGHRSVSWYQQTPGQGLQFLFEYFSETQRNKGNFPGRFSGRQFSNSRSEMNVSTLELGDSALYLCASSRFGATEAFFGQGTRLTVV.

The chain couples TRBV24-1 to TRBJ2-1; TRBD1 agrees at 8 bases. V dropped 5 bases and J dropped 5; count of bases not matched to a gene: 10. In germline, CDR1 is KGHDR, CDR2 SFDVKD. CDR3 size: 16 residues. CDR3 in amino acids: CATSVIGTGGHNEQFF. The CDR3 DNA sequence: TGTGCCACCAGTGTGATAGGAACAGGGGGACACAATGAGCAGTTCTTC.

The rearrangement links TRBV6-5 to TRBJ1-1; 9 nucleotides agree with TRBD1. This CDR3 comprises 15 residues. CDR1 is MNHEY, CDR2 SVGAGI, per germline. Unmatched junction bases numbered 6, after V lost 5 bases and J lost 2 bases. This CDR3 is CASSRDRGINTEAFF. CDR3 nucleotides: TGTGCCAGCAGTCGCGACAGGGGGATAAACACTGAAGCTTTCTTT.

A single count supports this clonotype. The J gene is TRBJ1-1, the V gene TRBV12-3 or TRBV12-4; D remains ambiguous. The CDR3 totals 13 residues. Trimming left V 6 bases short and J 5 bases short, with 13 bases between. The CDR3 DNA is TGTGCCAGCAGGGGTCCCGGGGATACTGAAGCTTTCTTT. It yields the protein CASRGPGDTEAFF.

The chain has TRBV15 and TRBJ2-3; 12 bases are shared with TRBD2. The CDR3 consists of 18 residues. Unmatched junction bases numbered 13, after V lost 3 bases and J lost 6 bases. The V gene's germline CDR1 is LNHNV and CDR2 YYDKDF (reference sequence). The CDR3 region has the DNA TGTGCCACCAGCAGGGAGATTCTAGCGGGGGGGCCTAGGGATACGCAGTATTTT. Amino acid sequence: CATSREILAGGPRDTQYF.

This clonotype was found a few times. The genes are TRBV4-1 and TRBJ2-7; TRBD1 aligns across 12 bases. Trimming removed 1 base from V and 6 bases from J; junction bases left unmatched: 4. The germline gives CDR1 MGHRA, CDR2 YSYEKL. This CDR3 is 15 amino acids long. CDR3 coding DNA: TGCGCCAGCAGCCAAGGGGGACAGGGGGCTGGCGAGCAGTACTTC. Translating it yields CASSQGGQGAGEQYF.

This chain connects TRBV5-1 to TRBJ2-1; 9 positions match TRBD2. This CDR3 region has 17 residues. From germline, CDR1 is SGHRS and CDR2 YFSETQ. With 1 base clipped from V and 6 bases from J, the junction kept 11 bases outside the gene matches. Written as DNA, the CDR3 is TGCGCCAGCAGCTTGCCTACTAGCGGGCCGTTTTCCAATGAGCAGTTCTTC. It encodes CASSLPTSGPFSNEQFF.

This clonotype came up a few times. V is TRBV20-1 and J is TRBJ2-3; 9 bases fit TRBD2. The CDR3 is 14 residues long. Germline CDR1 DFQATT, CDR2 SNEGSKA (reference sequence). V trimming: 1 base; J trimming: 2 bases; junction bases outside the gene matches: 1. CDR3: CSARGTSVTDTQYF. CDR3 in DNA: TGCAGTGCTAGAGGGACTAGCGTCACAGATACGCAGTATTTT.

For the CDR3, the DNA is TGTGCCACCAGTGAGGGGAGCGGTGGCTACACCTTC. This sequence encodes CATSEGSGGYTF. The chain carries TRBV24-1 and TRBJ1-2; D not resolved. The ends were cut back, 4 bases at V and 7 bases at J, with 9 bases in the middle. The CDR3 is 12 amino acids. CDR1 KGHDR and CDR2 SFDVKD come from the germline V gene.

The genes are TRBV7-2 and TRBJ2-7; the match to TRBD2 covers 13 bases. Trimming took 4 bases from V and 5 from J; bases not matched to a gene: 5. The CDR3 loop spans 15 amino acids. In germline, CDR1 is SGHTA, CDR2 FQGNSA. This CDR3 is CASSWSGTSGNEQYF. CDR3 DNA sequence: TGTGCCAGCAGCTGGTCGGGGACTAGCGGGAACGAGCAGTACTTC.

This clonotype was found many times. V gene TRBV7-6 combines with J gene TRBJ2-7; 15 bases line up with TRBD2. Germline V CDR1 and CDR2: SGHVS, FNYEAQ. V trimming: 5 bases; J trimming: 4 bases; junction bases outside the gene matches: 9. The length of the CDR3 is 17 residues. The CDR3 region is CASSPGPGLAGGYEQYF. CDR3 sequence (DNA): TGTGCCAGCAGCCCGGGGCCGGGACTAGCGGGGGGATACGAGCAGTACTTC.

The V and J genes are TRBV7-2 and TRBJ2-3; TRBD2 matches 10 bases. Germline V gene lookup returns CDR1 SGHTA and CDR2 FQGNSA. The CDR3 runs to 17 residues. The J segment lost 1 base and the V segment lost 4 bases, leaving 8 bases of the junction unmatched. CDR3 region: CASSSPRLAGGTDTQYF. The CDR3 DNA follows: TGTGCCAGCAGCTCCCCTCGGCTAGCGGGAGGCACAGATACGCAGTATTTT.

This chain connects TRBV7-9 to TRBJ2-7; the match to TRBD2 covers 8 bases. The CDR3 totals 14 residues. Trimming at V came to 2 bases and at J to 4 bases, leaving 4 bases not matched to a gene. The V gene's germline CDR1 is SEHNR and CDR2 FQNEAQ (reference sequence). CDR3 sequence: CASSLTGGEYEQYF. DNA of the CDR3: TGTGCCAGCAGCTTAACGGGAGGGGAATACGAGCAGTACTTC.

There are a few counts of this clonotype. This chain links TRBV7-8 with TRBJ2-2, with D maybe TRBD2 (5 bases). V was trimmed by 5 bases and J by 2 bases, leaving 15 bases between them. CDR3 length: 16 amino acids. Germline CDR1 SGHVS, CDR2 FQNEAQ. DNA of the CDR3: TGTGCCAGCAGCGCACGGCCGGGAATTAACACCGGGGAGCTGTTTTTT. This translates into CASSARPGINTGELFF.

This clonotype has more than one count but fewer than ten. The chain combines TRBV20-1 with TRBJ2-7; D is unclear. Germline CDR1 and CDR2: DFQATT and SNEGSKA (reference sequence). Trimming pared 3 bases from V and 0 bases from J, leaving 18 bases between. This CDR3 spans 16 amino acids. The CDR3 sequence is CSASRSSFDPSYEQYF. Here the CDR3 DNA reads TGCAGTGCTAGTCGAAGTTCTTTTGATCCCTCCTACGAGCAGTACTTC.

The chain links TRBV12-3 or TRBV12-4 to TRBJ2-3, with TRBD2 matching over 10 bases. This CDR3 has 16 amino acids. V lost 4 bases to trimming and J lost 4 bases; unmatched junction nucleotides: 8. CDR3 DNA: TGTGCCAGCAGTTCCCTAGCGGGGGAATCGGCAGATACGCAGTATTTT. This translates into CASSSLAGESADTQYF.

The chain has TRBV6-5 and TRBJ1-1; 9 bases match TRBD1. Germline-derived CDR1 and CDR2 are MNHEY and SVGAGI. J lost 4 bases, V lost 6 bases, and 12 bases had no gene match. The CDR3 has 16 residues. The DNA for the CDR3 is TGTGCCAGCAGGGCTCTGACAGGGGGGGTGTTCACTGAAGCTTTCTTT. Protein sequence: CASRALTGGVFTEAFF.